Shown below are 19 T cell receptor beta chains from a single sample sequenced in a study of blood T cell repertoires in COVID-19. Generated by immunoSEQ multiplex PCR, the TCRdb table keeps only in-frame clones and is missing some. The data show 35,000 to 50,000 clones, approximately 90% seen once. Material: peripheral blood. The receptors were gathered from a man between 65 and 85 years old with active COVID-19.

This chain joins TRBV5-4 and TRBJ1-2, with D tentatively TRBD1 (6 bases). The CDR3 length is 13 residues. The ends were cut back, 6 bases at V and 8 bases at J, with 17 bases in the middle. The germline CDR1 and CDR2 sequences are SGHNT and YYREEE (reference sequence). CDR3 amino acids: CASTLDRLGGYTF. CDR3 in DNA: TGTGCCAGCACCCTCGACAGGCTTGGCGGCTACACCTTC. Together with reference TRBV5-4 and TRBJ1-2, the CDR3 gives the full variable domain: ETGVTQSPTHLIKTRGQQVTLRCSSQSGHNTVSWYQQALGQGPQFIFQYYREEENGRGNFPPRFSGLQFPNYSSELNVNALELDDSALYLCASTLDRLGGYTFGSGTRLTVV.

The V gene is TRBV7-2, the J gene TRBJ2-3; TRBD2 is a possible D gene (5 bases). In germline, CDR1 is SGHTA, CDR2 FQGNSA. Trimming pared 5 bases from V and 0 bases from J, leaving 12 bases between. The CDR3 is 15 residues long. The CDR3 nucleotides read TGTGCCAGCAGCACAGAGGGTACTAGCACAGATACGCAGTATTTT. Protein: CASSTEGTSTDTQYF. The variable domain in full, with the rest retrieved from reference TRBV7-2 and TRBJ2-3, is GAGVSQSPSNKVTEKGKDVELRCDPISGHTALYWYRQSLGQGLEFLIYFQGNSAPDKSGLPSDRFSAERTGGSVSTLTIQRTQQEDSAVYLCASSTEGTSTDTQYFGPGTRLTVL.

The rearrangement links TRBV19 to TRBJ2-5; TRBD1 might be the D (6 bases). The CDR3 runs to 13 residues. V was trimmed by 4 bases and J by 4 bases, leaving 10 bases between them. CDR1 is LNHDA, CDR2 SQIVND, per germline (reference sequence). The CDR3 DNA reads as TGTGCCAGTAGTACAGGGGTCGGAGAGACCCAGTACTTC. Amino acids: CASSTGVGETQYF.

The chain carries TRBV7-2 and TRBJ2-5; TRBD2 matches 12 bases. V lost 6 bases and J lost 4; bases outside the gene matches: 12. The V gene's germline CDR1 is SGHTA and CDR2 FQGNSA. CDR3 length: 17 amino acids. CDR3 loop: CASSIQTLAGGIETQYF. The CDR3 DNA reads TGTGCCAGCAGTATACAAACACTAGCGGGGGGCATAGAGACCCAGTACTTC.

V and J are TRBV9 and TRBJ1-3; D possibly corresponds to TRBD1 (5 bases). V was clipped by 0 bases and J by 0 bases, with 10 bases between them. Germline CDR1 SGDLS, CDR2 YYNGEE. The CDR3 is 16 amino acids. CDR3 in amino acids: CASSVGQPNSGNTIYF. The CDR3 DNA follows: TGTGCCAGCAGCGTAGGACAGCCGAACTCTGGAAACACCATATATTTT. The variable domain in full, completed from reference TRBV9 and TRBJ1-3, reads DSGVTQTPKHLITATGQRVTLRCSPRSGDLSVYWYQQSLDQGLQFLIQYYNGEERAKGNILERFSAQQFPDLHSELNLSSLELGDSALYFCASSVGQPNSGNTIYFGEGSWLTVV.

This clone was observed once. The V and J genes are TRBV5-6 and TRBJ1-1; TRBD1 matches 8 bases. The CDR3 consists of 15 residues. Losses at the gene ends were 4 bases for V and 3 bases for J; bases not matched to a gene: 8. Germline values: CDR1 SGHDT, CDR2 YYEEEE. CDR3 sequence reads: CASSVLTGVYTEAFF. The CDR3 bases are TGTGCCAGCAGCGTACTGACAGGGGTTTACACTGAAGCTTTCTTT.

This chain uses TRBV4-1 with TRBJ2-1; 10 positions agree with TRBD2. The CDR3 covers 14 residues. Trimming took 1 base from V and 12 from J; bases not matched to a gene: 6. Germline CDR1 MGHRA, CDR2 YSYEKL. Here the CDR3 DNA reads TGCGCCAGCAGCCAAGGGATAGCGGGGGGAGTGCAGTTCTTC. Translated, it gives CASSQGIAGGVQFF.

Only one count was recorded for this clone. The V call is TRBV6-2 or TRBV6-3, the J call TRBJ1-2; D is possibly TRBD1 (5 bases). This CDR3 region has 14 residues. Trimming removed 3 bases at V and 4 bases at J, with 12 bases between. The germline CDR1 and CDR2 sequences are MNHEY and SVGEGT. The CDR3 sequence: CASSYPQGTYGYTF. The DNA for the CDR3 is TGTGCCAGCAGTTATCCCCAGGGAACCTATGGCTACACCTTC.

This chain uses TRBV21-1 with TRBJ2-3; TRBD1 reflects the table's D call only, with no check against the DNA. TRBV21-1 is annotated as a pseudogene. This CDR3 is 15 amino acids long. Here the CDR3 reads CASSKATPRTDTQYF. CDR3 nucleotides: TGTGCCAGCAGCAAAGCGACACCGCGCACAGATACGCAGTATTTT.

The rearrangement joins TRBV4-3 to TRBJ1-2; 9 bases agree with TRBD1. The CDR3 runs 14 residues. V was pared by 4 bases and J by 8 bases, with 8 bases of the junction left unmatched. The germline V gene encodes CDR1 LGHNA and CDR2 YSLEER. CDR3 region: CASSRRTGDEGYTF. The CDR3, as DNA: TGCGCCAGCAGCCGTAGGACAGGGGATGAGGGCTACACCTTC.

The chain uses TRBV28 and TRBJ2-7; 10 nucleotides line up with TRBD1. V shed 0 bases, J shed 3 bases, and the junction held 11 bases outside the gene matches. The CDR3 covers 18 residues. CDR1 and CDR2 from the germline V gene are MDHEN and SYDVKM. CDR3 sequence reads: CASSLWGSGTGALYEQYF. The DNA of the CDR3 is TGTGCCAGCAGTTTATGGGGGTCCGGGACAGGGGCCCTCTACGAGCAGTACTTC. Full variable domain (outside the CDR3, taken from reference TRBV28 and TRBJ2-7): DVKVTQSSRYLVKRTGEKVFLECVQDMDHENMFWYRQDPGLGLRLIYFSYDVKMKEKGDIPEGYSVSREKKERFSLILESASTNQTSMYLCASSLWGSGTGALYEQYFGPGTRLTVT.

The V call is TRBV7-9, the J call TRBJ1-2; 7 nucleotides line up with TRBD1. After removal of 3 bases from V and 8 bases from J, the junction contained 15 bases not matched to a gene. CDR3 length equals 16 residues. Germline assignment: CDR1 SEHNR and CDR2 FQNEAQ (reference sequence). The CDR3 bases are TGTGCCAGCAGCTTGTGGGCAGGGGGTAAGAGTCACGGCTACACCTTC. It is translated as CASSLWAGGKSHGYTF. Variable domain in full (rest from reference TRBV7-9 and TRBJ1-2): DTGVSQNPRHKITKRGQNVTFRCDPISEHNRLYWYRQTLGQGPEFLTYFQNEAQLEKSRLLSDRFSAERPKGSFSTLEIQRTEQGDSAMYLCASSLWAGGKSHGYTFGSGTRLTVV.

The chain joins TRBV15 to TRBJ2-1; TRBD2 matches 8 bases. The germline V gene has CDR1 LNHNV and CDR2 YYDKDF (reference sequence). V dropped 7 bases and J dropped 5; count of bases not matched to a gene: 10. The CDR3 totals 15 residues. The CDR3 here is CATTTGGGFNNEQFF. CDR3 sequence (DNA): TGTGCCACCACCACGGGGGGGGGCTTTAACAATGAGCAGTTCTTC.

This chain joins TRBV6-5 and TRBJ1-6, with 9 positions matching TRBD1. From germline, CDR1 is MNHEY and CDR2 SVGAGI. The CDR3 has 15 residues. Trimming at V came to 5 bases and at J to 10 bases, leaving 9 bases not matched to a gene. CDR3 residues: CASSPDRDRVSPLHF. In DNA form, the CDR3 reads TGTGCCAGCAGTCCGGACCGGGACAGGGTATCACCCCTCCACTTT.

This clone appeared once. The chain combines TRBV28 with TRBJ2-7; possibly TRBD1 for D (5 bases). Trimming removed 1 base at V and 2 bases at J, with 6 bases between. CDR3 length equals 13 residues. The germline CDR1 and CDR2 sequences are MDHEN and SYDVKM. The CDR3 DNA reads as TGTGCCAGCAGTTTATTGACAGCCTACGAGCAGTACTTC. Amino acids: CASSLLTAYEQYF.

The genes are TRBV11-2 and TRBJ2-3, with D maybe TRBD1 (7 bases). The CDR3 runs to 18 residues. Germline CDR1 reads SGHAT; CDR2 reads FQNNGV. V was shortened by 6 bases and J by 2 bases, with 24 bases between the two germline ends. Here the CDR3 reads CASRPNRGGRRITDTQYF. The CDR3 DNA sequence: TGTGCCAGCAGACCCAACAGGGGAGGCAGAAGGATCACAGATACGCAGTATTTT.

The J gene is TRBJ1-2, the V gene TRBV11-2; D gene unclear. CDR1 is SGHAT and CDR2 is FQNNGV in the germline V gene. The CDR3 runs 14 residues. V lost 2 bases to trimming and J lost 3 bases, with 10 bases between them. CDR3 sequence (DNA): TGTGCCAGCAGCTTAAACCCAGAGGACTATGGCTACACCTTC. Translation gives CASSLNPEDYGYTF.

The CDR3 region has the DNA TGCGCCAGCAGCCAAGGTGCCCAGGGGAAGGGCCGCTCCTACGAGCAGTACTTC. Protein product: CASSQGAQGKGRSYEQYF. The J gene is TRBJ2-7, the V gene TRBV4-3; D is possibly TRBD1 (6 bases). V lost 1 base to trimming and J lost 0 bases, with 19 bases between them. This CDR3 is 18 amino acids long. Germline CDR1 is LGHNA and CDR2 is YSLEER.

This rearrangement joins TRBV7-2 to TRBJ2-7; tentative D call: TRBD2 (6 bases). This CDR3 has 15 residues. With 1 base removed from V and 0 bases from J, the gap between germline ends came to 10 bases. Per the germline V gene, CDR1 is SGHTA and CDR2 is FQGNSA. The CDR3 region is CASSLEGLSSYEQYF. The DNA of the CDR3 is TGTGCCAGCAGCTTAGAGGGACTGAGCTCCTACGAGCAGTACTTC. The variable domain in full, with the rest retrieved from reference TRBV7-2 and TRBJ2-7, is GAGVSQSPSNKVTEKGKDVELRCDPISGHTALYWYRQSLGQGLEFLIYFQGNSAPDKSGLPSDRFSAERTGGSVSTLTIQRTQQEDSAVYLCASSLEGLSSYEQYFGPGTRLTVT.